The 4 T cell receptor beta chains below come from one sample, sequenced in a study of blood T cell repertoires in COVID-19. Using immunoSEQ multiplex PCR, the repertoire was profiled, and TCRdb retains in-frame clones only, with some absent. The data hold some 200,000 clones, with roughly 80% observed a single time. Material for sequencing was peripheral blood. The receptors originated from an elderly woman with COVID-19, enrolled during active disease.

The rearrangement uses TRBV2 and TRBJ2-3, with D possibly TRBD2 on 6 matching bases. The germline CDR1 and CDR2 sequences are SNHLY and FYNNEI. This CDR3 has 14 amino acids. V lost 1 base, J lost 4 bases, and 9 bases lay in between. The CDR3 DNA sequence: TGTGCCAGCAGTGAAGTTGGGGACTCAGATACGCAGTATTTT. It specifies CASSEVGDSDTQYF.

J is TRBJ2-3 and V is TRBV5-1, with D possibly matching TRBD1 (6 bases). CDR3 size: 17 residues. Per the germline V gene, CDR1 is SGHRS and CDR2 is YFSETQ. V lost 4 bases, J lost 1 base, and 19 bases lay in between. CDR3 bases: TGCGCCAGCAGCCCAGGCCCCTCAGGGGTCGGCACAGATACGCAGTATTTT. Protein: CASSPGPSGVGTDTQYF.

The chain's CDR3 is CASSSTGGDSDTQYF. CDR3 DNA: TGTGCCAGCAGCTCAACAGGGGGCGATTCGGATACGCAGTATTTT. The rearrangement joins TRBV7-6 to TRBJ2-3, with 9 bases lining up with TRBD1. CDR3 size: 15 residues. CDR1 is SGHVS and CDR2 is FNYEAQ in the germline V gene. V lost 4 bases and J lost 6; bases outside the gene matches: 8.

In DNA form, the CDR3 reads TGCGCCAGCAGCCGGGACAGCCCGACGCACAATGAGCAGTTCTTC. This encodes CASSRDSPTHNEQFF. The chain uses TRBV5-1 and TRBJ2-1, with 7 bases fitting TRBD1. The V and J ends lost 4 bases and 5 bases, in that order; junction bases with no gene match: 9. CDR1 and CDR2 (germline): SGHRS, YFSETQ. CDR3 size: 15 residues.